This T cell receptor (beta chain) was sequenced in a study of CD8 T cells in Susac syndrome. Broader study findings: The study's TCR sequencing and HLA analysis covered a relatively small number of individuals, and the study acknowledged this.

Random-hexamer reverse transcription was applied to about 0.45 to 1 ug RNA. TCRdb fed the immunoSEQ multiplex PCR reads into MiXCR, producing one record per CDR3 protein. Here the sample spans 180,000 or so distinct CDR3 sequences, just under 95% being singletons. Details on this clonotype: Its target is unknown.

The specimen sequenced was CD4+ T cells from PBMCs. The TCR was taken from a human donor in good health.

CDR3 sequence reads: CASSRTGLAAQETQYF. Written as DNA, the CDR3 is TGTGCCAGCAGTCGGACGGGACTAGCGGCTCAAGAGACCCAGTACTTC. The chain employs TRBV2 and TRBJ2-5, with TRBD2 identical over 11 bases. The CDR3 loop spans 16 amino acids. Germline CDR1 reads SNHLY; CDR2 reads FYNNEI. J was trimmed by 2 bases and V by 5 bases; bases with no gene match: 7.